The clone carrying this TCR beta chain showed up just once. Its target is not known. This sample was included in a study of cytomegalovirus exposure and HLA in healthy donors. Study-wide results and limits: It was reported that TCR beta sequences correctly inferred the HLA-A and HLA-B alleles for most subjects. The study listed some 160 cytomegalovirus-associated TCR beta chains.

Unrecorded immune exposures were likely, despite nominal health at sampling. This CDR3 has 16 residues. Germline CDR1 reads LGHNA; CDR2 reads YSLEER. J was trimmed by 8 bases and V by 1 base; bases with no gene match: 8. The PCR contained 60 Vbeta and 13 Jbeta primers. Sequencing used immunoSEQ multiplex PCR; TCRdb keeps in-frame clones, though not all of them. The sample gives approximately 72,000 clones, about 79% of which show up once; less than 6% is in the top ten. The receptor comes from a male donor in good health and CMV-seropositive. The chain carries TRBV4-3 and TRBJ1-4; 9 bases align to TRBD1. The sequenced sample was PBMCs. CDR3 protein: CASSQAREDRGEKLFF. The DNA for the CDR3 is TGCGCCAGCAGCCAAGCGAGGGAGGACAGGGGAGAAAAACTGTTTTTT.